This TCR beta chain was captured by sequencing in a study of Ad26.COV2.S vaccination and SARS-CoV-2 variants. The data were produced by immunoSEQ multiplex PCR, yet TCRdb's version contains in-frame clones alone and is incomplete. The table shows approximately 150,000 clones, with 86% occurring only once. V was clipped by 2 bases and J by 0 bases; unmatched bases: 15. Germline CDR1 reads SNHLY; CDR2 reads FYNNEI. This CDR3 contains 20 residues. As for this clone: What it recognizes is unknown.

Study-level points and caveats: Breadth measured for non-spike TCRs was similar across vaccine and placebo recipients.

The clonotype comes from a human donor who had recovered from COVID-19. V and J are TRBV2 and TRBJ2-2; 7 positions match TRBD2. Source: peripheral blood, taken after recovery from COVID-19. The CDR3 region has the DNA TGTGCCAGCAGTGAAAAGGCTAGCGGTTCTCCCCACACGAACACCGGGGAGCTGTTTTTT. This codes for CASSEKASGSPHTNTGELFF. The full variable domain, completed using reference TRBV2 and TRBJ2-2, is EPEVTQTPSHQVTQMGQEVILRCVPISNHLYFYWYRQILGQKVEFLVSFYNNEISEKSEIFDDQFSVERPDGSNFTLKIRSTKLEDSAMYFCASSEKASGSPHTNTGELFFGEGSRLTVL.